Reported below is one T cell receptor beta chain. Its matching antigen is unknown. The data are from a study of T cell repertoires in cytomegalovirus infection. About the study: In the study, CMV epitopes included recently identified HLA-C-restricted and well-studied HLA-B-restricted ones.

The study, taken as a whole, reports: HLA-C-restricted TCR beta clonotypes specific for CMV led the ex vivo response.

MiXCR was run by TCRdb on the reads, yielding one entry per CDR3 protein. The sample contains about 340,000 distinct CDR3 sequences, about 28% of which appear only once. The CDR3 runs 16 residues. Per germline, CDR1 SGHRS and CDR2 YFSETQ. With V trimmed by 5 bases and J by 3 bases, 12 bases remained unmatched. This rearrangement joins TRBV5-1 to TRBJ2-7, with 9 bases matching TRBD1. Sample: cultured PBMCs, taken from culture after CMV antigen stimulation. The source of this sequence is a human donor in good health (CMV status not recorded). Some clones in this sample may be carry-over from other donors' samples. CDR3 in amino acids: CASSKDPGTGNYEQYF. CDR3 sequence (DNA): TGCGCCAGCAGTAAAGACCCCGGGACAGGGAACTACGAGCAGTACTTC.